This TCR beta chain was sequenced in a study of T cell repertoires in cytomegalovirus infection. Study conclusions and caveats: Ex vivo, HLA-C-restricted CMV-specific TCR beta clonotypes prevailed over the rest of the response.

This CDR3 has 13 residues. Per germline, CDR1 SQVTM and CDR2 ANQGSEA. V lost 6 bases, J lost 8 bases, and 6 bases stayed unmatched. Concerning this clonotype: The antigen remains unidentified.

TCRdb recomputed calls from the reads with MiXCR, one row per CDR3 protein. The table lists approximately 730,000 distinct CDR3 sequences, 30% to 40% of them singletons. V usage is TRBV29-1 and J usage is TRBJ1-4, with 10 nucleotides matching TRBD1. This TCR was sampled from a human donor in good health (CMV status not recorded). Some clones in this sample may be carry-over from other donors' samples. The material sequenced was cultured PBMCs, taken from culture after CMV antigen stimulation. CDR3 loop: CSVDRGRGEKLFF. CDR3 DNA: TGCAGCGTCGACAGGGGGCGAGGAGAAAAACTGTTTTTT.